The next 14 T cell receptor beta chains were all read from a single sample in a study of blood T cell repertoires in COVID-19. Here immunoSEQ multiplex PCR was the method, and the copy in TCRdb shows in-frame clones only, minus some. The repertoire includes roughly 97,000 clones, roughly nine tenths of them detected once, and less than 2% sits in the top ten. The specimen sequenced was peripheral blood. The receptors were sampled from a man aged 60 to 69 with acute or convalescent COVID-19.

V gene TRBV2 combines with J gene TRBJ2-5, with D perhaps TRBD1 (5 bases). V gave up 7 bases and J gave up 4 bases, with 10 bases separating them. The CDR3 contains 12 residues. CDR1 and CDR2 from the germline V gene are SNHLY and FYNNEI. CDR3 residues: CASKGVGETQYF. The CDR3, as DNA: TGTGCCAGCAAAGGGGTAGGAGAGACCCAGTACTTC.

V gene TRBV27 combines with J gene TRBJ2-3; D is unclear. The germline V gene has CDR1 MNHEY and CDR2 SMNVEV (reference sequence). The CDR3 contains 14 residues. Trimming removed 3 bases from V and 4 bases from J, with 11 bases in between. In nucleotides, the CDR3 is TGTGCCAGCAGTTTCGCCTTGACTCCAGATACGCAGTATTTT. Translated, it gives CASSFALTPDTQYF.

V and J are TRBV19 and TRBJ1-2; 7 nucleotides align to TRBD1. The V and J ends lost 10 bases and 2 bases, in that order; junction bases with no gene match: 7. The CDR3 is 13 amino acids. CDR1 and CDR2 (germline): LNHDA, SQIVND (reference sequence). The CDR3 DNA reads TGTGCCACCAACCCGGGACAGAACTATGGCTACACCTTC. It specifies CATNPGQNYGYTF.

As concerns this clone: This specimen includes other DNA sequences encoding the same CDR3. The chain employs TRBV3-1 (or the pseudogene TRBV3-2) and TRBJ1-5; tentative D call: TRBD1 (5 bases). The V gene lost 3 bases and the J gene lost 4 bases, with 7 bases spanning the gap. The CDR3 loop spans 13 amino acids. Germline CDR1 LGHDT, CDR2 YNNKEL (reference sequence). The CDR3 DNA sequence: TGTGCCAGCAGCCAGGGGGGAAATCAGCCCCAGCATTTT. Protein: CASSQGGNQPQHF.

CDR3 coding DNA: TGTGCCAGCTGGAGGAATGAAAAACTGTTTTTT. Protein product: CASWRNEKLFF. This chain uses TRBV2 with TRBJ1-4; D uncertain. The CDR3 spans 11 residues. The germline V gene encodes CDR1 SNHLY and CDR2 FYNNEI. The germline V and J ends were trimmed by 8 bases and 5 bases, with 6 bases remaining between them. Drawing the rest from reference TRBV2 and TRBJ1-4, the complete variable domain is EPEVTQTPSHQVTQMGQEVILRCVPISNHLYFYWYRQILGQKVEFLVSFYNNEISEKSEIFDDQFSVERPDGSNFTLKIRSTKLEDSAMYFCASWRNEKLFFGSGTQLSVL.

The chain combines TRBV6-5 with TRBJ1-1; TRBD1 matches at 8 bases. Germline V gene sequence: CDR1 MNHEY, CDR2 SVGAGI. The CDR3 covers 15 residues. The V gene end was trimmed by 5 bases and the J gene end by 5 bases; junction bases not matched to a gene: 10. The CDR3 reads CASSPKQGGRTEAFF. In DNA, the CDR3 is TGTGCCAGCAGTCCAAAACAGGGGGGTAGGACTGAAGCTTTCTTT.

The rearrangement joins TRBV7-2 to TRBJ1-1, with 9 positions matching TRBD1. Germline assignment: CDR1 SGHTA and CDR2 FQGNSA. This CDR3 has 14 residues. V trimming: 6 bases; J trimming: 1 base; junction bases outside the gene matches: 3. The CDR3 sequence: CASRWTGANTEAFF. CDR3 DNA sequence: TGTGCCAGCAGATGGACAGGGGCGAACACTGAAGCTTTCTTT.

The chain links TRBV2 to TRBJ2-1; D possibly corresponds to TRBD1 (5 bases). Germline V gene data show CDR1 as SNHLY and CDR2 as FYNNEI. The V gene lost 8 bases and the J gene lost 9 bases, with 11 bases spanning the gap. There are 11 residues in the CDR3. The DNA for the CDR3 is TGTGCCAGCGACAGCTCGGCTGAGCAGTTCTTC. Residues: CASDSSAEQFF.

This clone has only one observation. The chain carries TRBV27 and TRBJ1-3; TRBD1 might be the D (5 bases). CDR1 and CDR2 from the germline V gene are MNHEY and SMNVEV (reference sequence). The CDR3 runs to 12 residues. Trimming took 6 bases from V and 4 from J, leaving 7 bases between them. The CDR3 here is CASRGAGNTIYF. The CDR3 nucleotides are TGTGCCAGCAGAGGGGCGGGAAACACCATATATTTT.

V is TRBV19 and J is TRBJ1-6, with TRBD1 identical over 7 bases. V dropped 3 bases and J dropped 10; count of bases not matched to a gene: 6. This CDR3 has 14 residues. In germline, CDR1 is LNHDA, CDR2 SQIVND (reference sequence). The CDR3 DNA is TGTGCCAGTAGTATGGTGACAGGGATGTCACCCCTCCACTTT. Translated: CASSMVTGMSPLHF. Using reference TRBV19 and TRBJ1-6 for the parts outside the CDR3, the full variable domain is DGGITQSPKYLFRKEGQNVTLSCEQNLNHDAMYWYRQDPGQGLRLIYYSQIVNDFQKGDIAEGYSVSREKKESFPLTVTSAQKNPTAFYLCASSMVTGMSPLHFGNGTRLTVT.

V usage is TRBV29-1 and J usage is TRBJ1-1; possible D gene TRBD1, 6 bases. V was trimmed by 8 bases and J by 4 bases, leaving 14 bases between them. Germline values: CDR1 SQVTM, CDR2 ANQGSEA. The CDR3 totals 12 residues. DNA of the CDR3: TGCAGCTCTGCACAGGGTATCACTGAAGCTTTCTTT. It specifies CSSAQGITEAFF.

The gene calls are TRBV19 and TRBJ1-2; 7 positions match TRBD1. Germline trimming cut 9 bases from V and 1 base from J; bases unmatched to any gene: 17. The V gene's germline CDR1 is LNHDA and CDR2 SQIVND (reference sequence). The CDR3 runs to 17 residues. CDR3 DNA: TGTGCCAGCCAAACGGGCAGGGGGACGGCAAATAACTATGGCTACACCTTC. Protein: CASQTGRGTANNYGYTF.

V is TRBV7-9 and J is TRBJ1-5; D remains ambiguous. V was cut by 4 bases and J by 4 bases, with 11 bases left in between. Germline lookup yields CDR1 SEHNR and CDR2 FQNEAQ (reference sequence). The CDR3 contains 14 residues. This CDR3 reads CASSYLGRNQPQHF. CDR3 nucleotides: TGTGCCAGCAGCTACCTTGGCCGAAATCAGCCCCAGCATTTT.

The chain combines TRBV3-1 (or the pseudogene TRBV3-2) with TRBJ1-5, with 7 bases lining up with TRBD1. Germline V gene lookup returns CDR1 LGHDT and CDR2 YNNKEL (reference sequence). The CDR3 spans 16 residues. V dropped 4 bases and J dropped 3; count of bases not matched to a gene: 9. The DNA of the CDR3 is TGTGCCAGCAGCCCGCACGCGGGACAGTACAATCAGCCCCAGCATTTT. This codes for CASSPHAGQYNQPQHF.